This TCR beta chain originates from a study of identical twins. One entry per CDR3 protein results from TCRdb running MiXCR on the 5' RACE reads. The sample lists a few hundred thousand distinct CDR3 sequences, 9.6% occurring once. Trimming removed 0 bases at V and 6 bases at J, with 20 bases between. CDR3 size: 17 residues. The germline V gene encodes CDR1 LGHNA and CDR2 YNFKEQ. Ten or more counts support this clonotype. These data were likewise used in another study, on yellow fever vaccine responses in identical twins.

The receptor was isolated from a young woman in good health. The chain combines TRBV4-2 with TRBJ1-2; D gene ambiguous. Sequencing input: PBMCs. The CDR3 bases are TGTGCCAGCAGCCAAGATGGTAGGGCCCCATCTATTGATGGCTACACCTTC. The encoded protein is CASSQDGRAPSIDGYTF.